A single sample gave rise to the 17 T cell receptor beta chains below, sequenced in a study of response to subunit inactivated influenza vaccine. TCRdb reanalysed the RT-PCR reads using MiXCR and keeps one entry per CDR3 protein. The repertoire holds around 650,000 distinct CDR3 sequences, with more than 15% as singletons. The sample was PBMCs from blood, taken about 11 days after vaccination. These receptors were taken from a man over 45 who received an inactivated influenza vaccine.

This clonotype was counted at least ten times. The CDR3, as DNA: TGCAGCGTTGCCAGCCACAATGAGCAGTTCTTC. Protein: CSVASHNEQFF. The chain uses TRBV29-1 and TRBJ2-1; no definite D call. Germline V CDR1 and CDR2: SQVTM, ANQGSEA. Trimming left V 4 bases short and J 5 bases short, with 6 bases between. The CDR3 has 11 amino acids.

The rearrangement uses TRBV3-1 and TRBJ2-5; TRBD1 matches 9 bases. CDR3 size: 13 residues. Trimming cost V 7 bases and J 9 bases; bases outside gene matches: 9. Germline CDR1 reads LGHDT; CDR2 reads YNNKEL (reference sequence). DNA for the CDR3: TGTGCCAGCAAAAGACAGGGGGAATCGGCCCAGTACTTC. Translation: CASKRQGESAQYF.

This clonotype was seen a few times. The V call is TRBV5-5, the J call TRBJ1-1; D is ambiguous. Trimming stripped 6 bases from V and 0 bases from J, with 9 bases between. CDR3 length: 13 residues. Germline-derived CDR1 and CDR2 are SGHKS and YYEKEE (reference sequence). The CDR3 loop is CASTSGVNTEAFF. The CDR3 coding sequence is TGTGCCAGCACCTCGGGCGTGAACACTGAAGCTTTCTTT.

At least ten counts were recorded for this clonotype. The CDR3 DNA is TGCAGTGCTAGACCATTACGAACCGGGGCGTCCTACGAGCAGTACTTC. Translating it yields CSARPLRTGASYEQYF. V is TRBV20-1 and J is TRBJ2-7, with D perhaps assigned TRBD1 or TRBD2 (5 bases each). The CDR3 consists of 16 residues. The V end was cut by 2 bases, the J end by 1 base, with 18 bases between. Germline values: CDR1 DFQATT, CDR2 SNEGSKA (reference sequence).

The rearrangement joins TRBV4-3 to TRBJ2-2; 14 positions agree with TRBD2. Germline assignment: CDR1 LGHNA and CDR2 YSLEER. The CDR3 is 16 amino acids. The ends lost 6 bases at V and 3 bases at J; junction bases unmatched: 3. This chain's CDR3 is CASRKGLAGDTGELFF. The CDR3 DNA reads TGCGCCAGCAGAAAGGGACTAGCGGGAGACACCGGGGAGCTGTTTTTT.

This clonotype has at least ten counts. V is TRBV11-1 and J is TRBJ2-2, with D possibly TRBD1 on 6 matching bases. Germline CDR1 is SGHAT and CDR2 is FQDESV (reference sequence). V gave up 4 bases and J gave up 5 bases, with 8 bases separating them. The CDR3 is 13 residues long. As DNA, the CDR3 is TGTGCCAGCAGCTCAGGGGTAACCGGGGAGCTGTTTTTT. Translation: CASSSGVTGELFF.

The gene calls are TRBV20-1 and TRBJ1-1; D unresolved. Trimming stripped 3 bases from V and 0 bases from J, with 14 bases between. The CDR3 has 15 residues. Germline loops: CDR1 DFQATT, CDR2 SNEGSKA (reference sequence). CDR3 nucleotides: TGCAGTGCTAGTTCAGGCAGATTCATGAACACTGAAGCTTTCTTT. It codes for CSASSGRFMNTEAFF.

The V and J genes are TRBV29-1 and TRBJ2-3; no clear D gene. The CDR3 sequence is 14 residues long. With 6 bases removed from V and 0 bases from J, the gap between germline ends came to 13 bases. Germline assignment: CDR1 SQVTM and CDR2 ANQGSEA. CDR3 loop: CSVPLGSSTDTQYF. The CDR3 bases are TGCAGCGTCCCCTTGGGTTCTAGCACAGATACGCAGTATTTT.

CDR3 loop: CSAGDRPYEQYF. Here the CDR3 DNA reads TGCAGTGCTGGGGACAGACCCTACGAGCAGTACTTC. The V call is TRBV20-1, the J call TRBJ2-7, with TRBD1 matching over 7 bases. The germline CDR1 and CDR2 sequences are DFQATT and SNEGSKA (reference sequence). J gave up 2 bases and V 5 bases, and 3 bases lay outside the gene matches. This CDR3 is built from 12 residues.

V and J are TRBV4-1 and TRBJ2-3, with 8 bases fitting TRBD2. CDR3 length: 13 amino acids. After removal of 4 bases from V and 6 bases from J, the junction contained 3 bases not matched to a gene. Germline V gene data show CDR1 as MGHRA and CDR2 as YSYEKL. DNA of the CDR3: TGCGCCAGCAGCCGTAGCGGGGTTGATACGCAGTATTTT. Translating it yields CASSRSGVDTQYF.

In this sample, this clonotype turned up a few times. This chain connects TRBV28 to TRBJ2-7; D is undetermined. Trimming shortened V by 2 bases and J by 7 bases, and 9 bases separated the two germline ends. CDR3 length equals 12 residues. CDR1 and CDR2 from the germline V gene are MDHEN and SYDVKM. CDR3 loop: CASSLQAREQYF. In nucleotides, the CDR3 is TGTGCCAGCAGTTTACAAGCCCGAGAGCAGTACTTC. The entire variable domain, with the rest obtained from reference TRBV28 and TRBJ2-7, is as follows: DVKVTQSSRYLVKRTGEKVFLECVQDMDHENMFWYRQDPGLGLRLIYFSYDVKMKEKGDIPEGYSVSREKKERFSLILESASTNQTSMYLCASSLQAREQYFGPGTRLTVT.

In this sample, this clonotype turned up a few times. This chain joins TRBV4-3 and TRBJ2-3; 12 nucleotides align to TRBD1. The CDR3 covers 17 residues. The germline V gene encodes CDR1 LGHNA and CDR2 YSLEER. The junction had 5 bases not matched to a gene; V was cut back by 0 bases and J by 4 bases. The CDR3 nucleotides are TGCGCCAGCAGCCAAGATTGGGACAGGGGGCGCCCAGATACGCAGTATTTT. This encodes CASSQDWDRGRPDTQYF.

This clonotype was found a few times. The chain has TRBV12-3 or TRBV12-4 and TRBJ1-3; no clear D gene. V was trimmed by 4 bases and J by 2 bases, leaving 12 bases between them. The CDR3 is 15 residues long. CDR3 amino acids: CASSYLGNTGNTIYF. DNA of the CDR3: TGTGCCAGCAGTTACCTTGGGAACACTGGAAACACCATATATTTT.

This clonotype has at least ten counts. V usage is TRBV7-8 and J usage is TRBJ2-1, with D unresolved. Germline lookup yields CDR1 SGHVS and CDR2 FQNEAQ. The CDR3 consists of 12 residues. Trimming shortened V by 2 bases and J by 8 bases, and 7 bases separated the two germline ends. CDR3 nucleotide sequence: TGTGCCAGCAGCTTACTGGTACATGAGCAGTTCTTC. This codes for CASSLLVHEQFF.

The rearrangement links TRBV12-3 or TRBV12-4 to TRBJ1-1; a weak D match, TRBD1 (6 bases). The V end lost 5 bases, the J end lost 5 bases, and 18 bases lay between the germline ends. CDR3 length: 15 residues. The CDR3 is CASSVQGGTGTEAFF. The CDR3 DNA reads as TGTGCCAGCAGTGTACAGGGAGGGACTGGGACTGAAGCTTTCTTT.

The rearrangement links TRBV30 to TRBJ2-7; maybe TRBD2 (5 bases). The CDR3 covers 11 residues. Trimming took 4 bases from V and 6 from J, leaving 10 bases between them. Looked up from germline, CDR1 is GTSNPN and CDR2 is SVGIG (reference sequence). For the CDR3, the DNA is TGTGCCTGGAACGGAGGTTCCGAGCAGTACTTC. As protein: CAWNGGSEQYF.

The chain recombines TRBV5-1 with TRBJ2-1, with D possibly being TRBD1 (6 bases). The V and J ends lost 6 bases and 1 base respectively, with 11 bases between them. Germline V gene sequence: CDR1 SGHRS, CDR2 YFSETQ. This CDR3 spans 14 amino acids. The CDR3 reads CASKVTGSYNEQFF. CDR3 coding DNA: TGCGCCAGCAAAGTAACAGGGTCCTACAATGAGCAGTTCTTC. The full variable domain, completed using reference TRBV5-1 and TRBJ2-1, is KAGVTQTPRYLIKTRGQQVTLSCSPISGHRSVSWYQQTPGQGLQFLFEYFSETQRNKGNFPGRFSGRQFSNSRSEMNVSTLELGDSALYLCASKVTGSYNEQFFGPGTRLTVL.